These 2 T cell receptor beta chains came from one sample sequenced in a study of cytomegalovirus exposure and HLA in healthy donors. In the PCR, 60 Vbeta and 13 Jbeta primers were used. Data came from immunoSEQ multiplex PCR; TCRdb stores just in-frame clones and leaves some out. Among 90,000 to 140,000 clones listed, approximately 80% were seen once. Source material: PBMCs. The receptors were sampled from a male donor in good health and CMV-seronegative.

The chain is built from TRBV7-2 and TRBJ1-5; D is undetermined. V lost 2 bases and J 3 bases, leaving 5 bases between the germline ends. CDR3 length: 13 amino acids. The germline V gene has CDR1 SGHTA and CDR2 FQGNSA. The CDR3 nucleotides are TGTGCCAGCAGCTTAAACTACAATCAGCCCCAGCATTTT. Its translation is CASSLNYNQPQHF.

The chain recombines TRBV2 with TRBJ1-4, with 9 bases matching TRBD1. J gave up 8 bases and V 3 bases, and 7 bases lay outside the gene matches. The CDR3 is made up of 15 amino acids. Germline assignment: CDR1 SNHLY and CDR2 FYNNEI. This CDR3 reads CASSELGQGAEKLFF. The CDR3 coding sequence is TGTGCCAGCAGTGAGCTGGGACAGGGAGCCGAAAAACTGTTTTTT.